There are a few counts of the clone carrying this T cell receptor (beta chain). Its cognate antigen is unknown. These data come from a study of blood T cells in healthy people across ages. Study findings and constraints: The lack of PBMC sorting stopped any conclusive naive versus antigen-experienced comparison.

Alongside a J-beta primer mix, a sample-barcoded 5' primer served in a second PCR lasting about 7 to 12 cycles. TCRdb reprocessed the 5' RACE reads with MiXCR, giving one entry per CDR3 protein. The sample consists of some 700,000 distinct CDR3 sequences, around a fifth of them appearing once. The CDR3 extends over 15 amino acids. The sample consisted of blood. This sequence joins TRBV21-1 and TRBJ2-7; whether TRBD2, the table's D call, matches the DNA was not checked. TRBV21-1 is noted as a pseudogene. This receptor was taken from an older man in good health. CDR3 sequence (DNA): TGTGCCGGTACCGGGGTAGCGGACCCTGGGTGCGAGCAGTACGTC. It is translated as CAGTGVADPGCEQYV.